A selection of T cell receptor beta chains follows, all from one sample in a study of early T cells in non-severe SARS-CoV-2 infection. TCRdb re-called the 5' RACE reads through MiXCR, storing one row per CDR3 protein. The repertoire holds approximately 66,000 distinct CDR3 sequences, with around 13% as singletons. Sequencing used whole blood. These receptors came from an adult who was a healthcare worker with PCR-confirmed SARS-CoV-2 infection or an uninfected control (not recorded which). Each CDR3 is given with its conserved first and last residue. The order of the fields is CDR3 length, J gene, clone size, D gene, V gene, CDR3 DNA, CDR3 protein. The D gene is left open where the match is weak. Clone size, where shown, is once, few, many, or a class for clones that have expanded.

>12|TRBJ1-2|few|-|TRBV6-2/TRBV6-3
TGTGCCACCGGGACTGGAAGATATGGCTACACCTTC
CATGTGRYGYTF
>15|TRBJ2-7|-|TRBD1|TRBV18
TGTGCCAGCTCACCACCGGACAGGGCCACCTACGAGCAGTACTTC
CASSPPDRATYEQYF
>13|TRBJ1-2|-|-|TRBV29-1
TGCAGCGTTGAAGACCTTGCTAACTATGGCTACACCTTC
CSVEDLANYGYTF
>15|TRBJ2-6|many|-|TRBV21-1
TGTGCCAGCAGCAAAGACCGCTCTGGGGCCAACGTCCTGACTTTC
CASSKDRSGANVLTF
>16|TRBJ1-6|few|TRBD1|TRBV5-6
TGTGCCAGCAGCTTGAAGGACAGGGCCCTCTATTCACCCCTCCACTTT
CASSLKDRALYSPLHF
>14|TRBJ2-3|many|TRBD2|TRBV2
TGTGCCACCGCCTCTAGCGGGAGGGCCCATACGCAGTATTTT
CATASSGRAHTQYF
>16|TRBJ2-2|many|-|TRBV20-1
TGCAGTCCGTCGGCAGGGCCCTTGTGGGGCACCGGGGAGCTGTTTTTT
CSPSAGPLWGTGELFF
>13|TRBJ2-5|many|-|TRBV6-6
TGTGCCAGCAGTTACTCTCCGGCTGAGACCCAGTACTTC
CASSYSPAETQYF
>14|TRBJ1-1|few|-|TRBV7-9
TGTGCCAGCAGCTTATCCGCCTTGAACACTGAAGCTTTCTTT
CASSLSALNTEAFF
>16|TRBJ2-7|few|-|TRBV11-2
TGTGCCAGCAGCTCTCAGGGCGGGGGCCCCCTTGAAGAGCAGTACTTC
CASSSQGGGPLEEQYF
>14|TRBJ2-1|-|-|TRBV20-1
TGCAGTCTCGAATCCCAGGGGGGTCACAATGAGCAGTTCTTC
CSLESQGGHNEQFF
>15|TRBJ2-3|-|-|TRBV6-4
TGTGCCAGCAGTCCGACTTTGGGTTTCACAGATACGCAGTATTTT
CASSPTLGFTDTQYF
>14|TRBJ1-3|many|-|TRBV2
TGTGCCAGCAGTGAAGAGTACTCTGGAAACACCATATATTTT
CASSEEYSGNTIYF
>14|TRBJ2-2|-|TRBD2|TRBV11-2
TGTGCCAGCAGGCGGACTAGCGGGACCGGGGAGCTGTTTTTT
CASRRTSGTGELFF
>14|TRBJ2-2|few|TRBD2|TRBV20-1
TGCAGTGCCCCCGGGACTAGTGGCACCGGGGAGCTGTTTTTT
CSAPGTSGTGELFF
>16|TRBJ2-7|many|TRBD2|TRBV7-8
TGTGCCAGCAGTGACCTGGGACTAGCGGGACGTAGCGAGCAGTACTTC
CASSDLGLAGRSEQYF
>13|TRBJ1-5|many|-|TRBV3-1
TGTGCCAGCAGCCAAAGCAGTAATCAGCCCCAGCATTTT
CASSQSSNQPQHF
>12|TRBJ2-2|-|-|TRBV28
TGTGCCACCAATGTCGTTTCCGGGGAGCTGTTTTTT
CATNVVSGELFF
>16|TRBJ1-1|many|TRBD1|TRBV18
TGTGCCAGCTCACTAGGAACGGGGACAGGGGTGACTGAAGCTTTCTTT
CASSLGTGTGVTEAFF
>14|TRBJ2-3|many|-|TRBV5-4
TGTGCCAGCAGCCCGGGGGTGAGCACAGATACGCAGTATTTT
CASSPGVSTDTQYF
>15|TRBJ2-5|many|-|TRBV7-6
TGTGCCAGCAGCTTAATACATTCAGACCAAGAGACCCAGTACTTC
CASSLIHSDQETQYF
>12|TRBJ1-1|-|-|TRBV28
TGTGCCACCAAGACAGGGAACACTGAAGCTTTCTTT
CATKTGNTEAFF
>15|TRBJ1-1|-|-|TRBV28
TGTGCCAGCAGTTTATTACGGATTCCGAACACTGAAGCTTTCTTT
CASSLLRIPNTEAFF
>12|TRBJ2-7|many|-|TRBV28
TGTGCCAGCGGCGGGGCCCTATCTGAGCAGTACTTC
CASGGALSEQYF
>12|TRBJ2-4|few|-|TRBV30
TGTGCCTGGAGTCGTGGGGGAAACATTCAGTACTTC
CAWSRGGNIQYF
>14|TRBJ1-5|few|-|TRBV7-9
TGTGCCAGCAGCAACAGGGAGGGCAATCAGCCCCAGCATTTT
CASSNREGNQPQHF
>12|TRBJ2-1|many|-|TRBV7-6
TGTGCCAGCAGCTTAGTGGGTAATGAGCAGTTCTTC
CASSLVGNEQFF
>17|TRBJ2-3|few|TRBD2|TRBV7-2
TGTGCCAGCAGCTTAAGGACTAGCGGATCTAGCACAGATACGCAGTATTTT
CASSLRTSGSSTDTQYF
>12|TRBJ2-7|many|TRBD1|TRBV10-3
TGTGCTACGGAGGACAGGTCCTACGAGCAGTACTTC
CATEDRSYEQYF
>14|TRBJ2-5|many|TRBD1|TRBV29-1
TGCAGCGTCGGGACAGGGGGCTTCGGAGAGACCCAGTACTTC
CSVGTGGFGETQYF